One T cell receptor (beta chain) is described in this entry. The target antigen is unknown. This CDR3 has 14 amino acids. Per the germline V gene, CDR1 is SGHTA and CDR2 is FQGNSA. Deletions cut 5 bases from V and 0 bases from J, with 8 bases between. Assay used: immunoSEQ multiplex PCR; TCRdb lists only in-frame clones, some missing. The table includes roughly 76,000 clones, 70% to 90% detected once. The source of the sample is a study of OX40 agonist ivuxolimab in advanced cancers. Study results and caveats: People who partly responded at 0.1-3.0 mg/kg had some of the least clonal expansion seen.

The V and J genes are TRBV7-2 and TRBJ1-5; D is undetermined. The material sequenced was CD4+ or CD8+ T cells sorted from blood, taken in a trial of the OX40 agonist ivuxolimab. The clonotype comes from an adult with an advanced solid tumor such as melanoma, head and neck, liver or kidney cancer. CDR3 loop: CASSATGSNQPQHF. For the CDR3, the DNA is TGTGCCAGCAGCGCTACGGGTAGCAATCAGCCCCAGCATTTT.